This T cell receptor (beta chain) came from a study of blood T cells in healthy people across ages. Ten or more counts support this clonotype. Germline V gives CDR1 SGHTA, CDR2 FQGTGA. CDR3 length: 15 residues. V was clipped by 0 bases and J by 2 bases, with 10 bases between them. Donors were systemically healthy Caucasian individuals from Russia aged about 6 to 90 years. Per-sample yields of isolated PBMCs were at least 6 million. The second PCR ran about 7 to 12 cycles with a sample-barcoded 5' primer and J-beta primers. A template-switch adaptor containing 12 random nucleotides labeled each cDNA molecule. Each of the samples gave a minimum of 2.5 million paired-end reads that contained CDR3. MiXCR was run by TCRdb on the 5' RACE reads, yielding one entry per CDR3 protein. The data contain 600,000 to 800,000 distinct CDR3 sequences, around 50% of them singletons.

Specimen: blood. The TCR was taken from a woman of 80 years or more in good health. The chain couples TRBV7-3 to TRBJ2-5, with D possibly being TRBD2 (6 bases). The CDR3 coding sequence is TGTGCCAGCAGCTTAACGGGGGGTTTACAAGAGACCCAGTACTTC. Its translation: CASSLTGGLQETQYF.